This T cell receptor (beta chain) was documented in a study of T cell responses to AZD1222 COVID-19 vaccine. Clones were sequenced by immunoSEQ multiplex PCR, and TCRdb holds only the in-frame ones, with some missing. The data contain over 130,000 clones, about 92% of them singletons. This clone was found once. CDR3 length equals 15 residues. From germline, CDR1 is LNHDA and CDR2 SQIVND (reference sequence). Trimming removed 5 bases from V and 1 base from J, with 15 bases in between. The V and J genes are TRBV19 and TRBJ2-7; D possibly corresponds to TRBD2 (5 bases). The sample in question was peripheral blood, obtained on day 0 of AZD1222 vaccination. This TCR was recovered from an adult in good health. The CDR3 DNA reads as TGTGCCAGTAGTGAGCCGGGATCTGGTTCCTACGAGCAGTACTTC. Its translation is CASSEPGSGSYEQYF.